Listed below are T cell receptor beta chains from one sample, sequenced in a study of cytomegalovirus exposure and HLA in healthy donors. Generated by immunoSEQ multiplex PCR, the TCRdb table keeps only in-frame clones and is missing some. The sample contains 110,000 or so clones, more than 70% of which appear only once. Sequences were obtained from PBMCs. All receptors derive from a man aged 50-59 years in good health and CMV-seropositive. CDR3s include the opening cysteine and the closing phenylalanine or tryptophan. A D gene is named only where the DNA matches it firmly. Part of the rows lack a size; the others show once, few, many or a class for expanded clones.

D gene	J gene	V gene	clone size	CDR3 protein	CDR3 DNA
NA	TRBJ2-5	TRBV7-9	once	CASSLDRLQGTQYF	TGTGCCAGCAGCTTAGATCGGTTACAGGGGACCCAGTACTTC
NA	TRBJ2-2	TRBV19	NA	CASARTGELFF	TGTGCCAGTGCTAGGACCGGGGAGCTGTTTTTT
NA	TRBJ2-7	TRBV5-4	NA	CASSSGSGAEQYF	TGTGCCAGCAGCTCTGGCTCAGGGGCCGAGCAGTACTTC
TRBD1	TRBJ2-7	TRBV12-5	NA	CASGDREYEQYF	TGTGCTAGTGGCGACAGGGAGTACGAGCAGTACTTC
TRBD2	TRBJ2-1	TRBV6-4	NA	CASSDFPTSGGANEQFF	TGTGCCAGCAGTGACTTCCCAACTAGCGGGGGGGCAAATGAGCAGTTCTTC
TRBD2	TRBJ2-1	TRBV7-6	NA	CASSLAASGGHNEQFF	TGTGCCAGCAGCTTAGCGGCTAGCGGGGGTCACAATGAGCAGTTCTTC
TRBD2	TRBJ2-1	TRBV5-1	NA	CASSLTSGGATTHEQFF	TGCGCCAGCAGCTTGACTAGCGGGGGGGCGACAACACATGAGCAGTTCTTC
TRBD1	TRBJ1-4	TRBV2	NA	CASSDRVNEKLFF	TGTGCCAGCTCGGACAGGGTGAATGAAAAACTGTTTTTT
TRBD1	TRBJ2-3	TRBV13	NA	CASSWRQGADTQYF	TGTGCCAGCAGCTGGCGACAGGGGGCAGATACGCAGTATTTT
NA	TRBJ1-6	TRBV5-6	NA	CASNIWKGVSPLHF	TGTGCCAGCAACATCTGGAAGGGGGTTTCACCCCTCCACTTT
TRBD2	TRBJ2-5	TRBV5-1	once	CASSWTSGGEKETQYF	TGCGCCAGCAGTTGGACTAGCGGGGGGGAAAAAGAGACCCAGTACTTC
NA	TRBJ1-5	TRBV7-8	NA	CASSFTQMPYQPQHF	TGTGCCAGCAGCTTTACACAAATGCCCTATCAGCCCCAGCATTTT
TRBD1	TRBJ1-2	TRBV7-9	NA	CASSYYGTGWDYGYTF	TGTGCCAGCAGTTATTACGGGACAGGGTGGGACTATGGCTACACCTTC
NA	TRBJ2-5	TRBV7-9	few	CASSFHQGSETQYF	TGTGCCAGCAGCTTCCATCAGGGAAGCGAGACCCAGTACTTC
NA	TRBJ1-1	TRBV11-1	few	CASSLKQEAFF	TGTGCCAGCAGCTTAAAACAGGAAGCTTTCTTT
NA	TRBJ2-7	TRBV7-2	NA	CASSSGVYYEQYF	TGTGCCAGCAGCTCGGGAGTCTACTACGAGCAGTACTTC
TRBD1	TRBJ2-1	TRBV5-8	NA	CASSLTGFNEQFF	TGTGCCAGCAGCCTGACAGGGTTCAATGAGCAGTTCTTC
TRBD1	TRBJ1-6	TRBV27	NA	CASQETGYNSPLHF	TGTGCCAGCCAGGAGACAGGGTATAATTCACCCCTCCACTTT
NA	TRBJ1-1	TRBV9	once	CASSVEPGVGTEAFF	TGTGCCAGCAGCGTAGAACCAGGGGTGGGCACTGAAGCTTTCTTT
NA	TRBJ1-1	TRBV4-2	NA	CASSQGSETAGVAFF	TGTGCCAGCAGCCAAGGATCCGAGACAGCTGGTGTAGCTTTCTTT
TRBD2	TRBJ2-7	TRBV4-1	NA	CASSQGPSGYEQYF	TGCGCCAGCAGCCAAGGGCCTAGCGGCTACGAGCAGTACTTC
TRBD2	TRBJ2-1	TRBV10-2	NA	CASSESTAGGRGEQFF	TGCGCCAGCAGTGAGTCGACAGCGGGGGGGCGTGGTGAGCAGTTCTTC
NA	TRBJ1-3	TRBV18	once	CASSPLPSTFTGNTIYF	TGTGCCAGCTCACCACTTCCGTCAACTTTTACTGGAAACACCATATATTTT
NA	TRBJ2-7	TRBV2	few	CASSEGQGNPYEQYF	TGTGCCAGCAGTGAGGGGCAGGGTAACCCCTACGAGCAGTACTTC
TRBD2	TRBJ2-7	TRBV6-1	NA	CVSSDKGGGSSYEQYF	TGTGTCAGCAGTGACAAGGGCGGGGGTAGCTCCTACGAGCAGTACTTC
NA	TRBJ2-2	TRBV11-3	NA	CASSRGGANTGELFF	TGTGCCAGCAGCCGAGGGGGGGCGAACACCGGGGAGCTGTTTTTT
NA	TRBJ2-1	TRBV20-1	NA	CSAIKREQFF	TGCAGTGCTATAAAGCGTGAGCAGTTCTTC
TRBD2	TRBJ2-5	TRBV11-2	NA	CASSGRGLAGGQETQYF	TGTGCCAGCAGCGGCCGTGGACTAGCGGGGGGCCAAGAGACCCAGTACTTC
TRBD2	TRBJ2-5	TRBV5-1	NA	CASSLALAGEETQYF	TGCGCCAGCAGCTTGGCGTTAGCGGGAGAAGAGACCCAGTACTTC